This T cell receptor beta chain was sequenced in a study of early T cells in non-severe SARS-CoV-2 infection. Study overall: Sequencing of bulk RNA from unsorted whole blood was done, without chain pairing.

To note about this clonotype: Antigen: not known.

Researchers tagged individual cDNA molecules with unique molecular identifiers. A single record per CDR3 protein comes from TCRdb applying MiXCR to the 5' RACE reads. The data hold approximately 81,000 distinct CDR3 sequences, with roughly 13% observed a single time. Germline CDR1 reads DFQATT; CDR2 reads SNEGSKA (reference sequence). This CDR3 has 14 residues. V was trimmed by 0 bases and J by 1 base, leaving 6 bases between them. Notes on the study in general: The matching step, a VDJdb search, favored anti-spike CD8 responses and missed private and CD4 specificities.

The sample comprised whole blood. This chain joins TRBV20-1 and TRBJ2-2; D is uncertain. This TCR was recovered from an adult who was a healthcare worker with PCR-confirmed SARS-CoV-2 infection or an uninfected control (not recorded which). The CDR3 DNA follows: TGCAGTGCTAGAGATTGGGAGAACACCGGGGAGCTGTTTTTT. Protein sequence: CSARDWENTGELFF.